The 14 T cell receptor beta chains in this list originate from one sample, sequenced in a study of molecular identifiers for immune sequencing clone quantification. TCRdb recomputed calls from the PCR reads with MiXCR, one row per CDR3 protein. The table lists 35,000 or so distinct CDR3 sequences, under 20% of them singletons, with 6.7% in the top ten. Sequencing input: naive CD8+ T cells from blood, with Jurkat cell RNA spiked in. As to subset: FACS-sorted CD8+CD4-CCR7+CD45RA+ naive T cells. These receptors were obtained from a human donor in good health. Some libraries in this study had Jurkat cell RNA spiked in.

This clonotype has at least ten counts. This chain connects TRBV7-9 to TRBJ2-7; 7 nucleotides align to TRBD1. CDR1 is SEHNR and CDR2 is FQNEAQ in the germline V gene (reference sequence). The CDR3 consists of 16 residues. The trim removed 0 bases at V and 3 bases at J, leaving 8 bases unmatched. This chain's CDR3 is CASSLAPGQLNYEQYF. DNA of the CDR3: TGTGCCAGCAGCTTAGCGCCGGGACAGCTAAACTACGAGCAGTACTTC. Full variable domain (rest looked up from reference TRBV7-9 and TRBJ2-7): DTGVSQNPRHKITKRGQNVTFRCDPISEHNRLYWYRQTLGQGPEFLTYFQNEAQLEKSRLLSDRFSAERPKGSFSTLEIQRTEQGDSAMYLCASSLAPGQLNYEQYFGPGTRLTVT.

This clonotype rates as medium-sized (0.01 to 0.1%). The gene calls are TRBV4-2 and TRBJ2-5, with a tentative D call TRBD1 (6 bases). This CDR3 spans 17 amino acids. V was pared by 0 bases and J by 1 base, with 15 bases between. Germline CDR1 LGHNA, CDR2 YNFKEQ. CDR3 sequence reads: CASSQDGVGGPQETQYF. The CDR3 DNA sequence: TGTGCCAGCAGCCAAGACGGGGTAGGGGGACCCCAAGAGACCCAGTACTTC.

At least ten counts were recorded for this clonotype. The chain uses TRBV7-6 and TRBJ2-7; D may be TRBD1 or TRBD2 (5 bases each). The CDR3 sequence is 13 residues long. From germline, CDR1 is SGHVS and CDR2 FNYEAQ. Trimming shortened V by 8 bases and J by 9 bases, and 20 bases separated the two germline ends. The CDR3 DNA sequence: TGTGCCAGCGCGGTGGGGGAACCTGCGGTGCAGTACTTC. This gives the protein CASAVGEPAVQYF.

This clonotype has at least ten counts. The chain recombines TRBV9 with TRBJ2-1; D possibly corresponds to TRBD2 (5 bases). The V gene lost 3 bases and the J gene lost 7 bases, with 17 bases spanning the gap. Per the germline V gene, CDR1 is SGDLS and CDR2 is YYNGEE. The CDR3 has 15 residues. The CDR3 is CASSGEGLVINEQFF. CDR3 nucleotides: TGTGCCAGCAGCGGAGAGGGTCTAGTCATTAATGAGCAGTTCTTC. Drawing the rest from reference TRBV9 and TRBJ2-1, the complete variable domain is DSGVTQTPKHLITATGQRVTLRCSPRSGDLSVYWYQQSLDQGLQFLIQYYNGEERAKGNILERFSAQQFPDLHSELNLSSLELGDSALYFCASSGEGLVINEQFFGPGTRLTVL.

This clonotype was seen repeatedly, ten times or more. J is TRBJ2-7 and V is TRBV7-9; D gene unclear. The CDR3 has 12 residues. Germline loops: CDR1 SEHNR, CDR2 FQNEAQ (reference sequence). V lost 6 bases to trimming and J lost 2 bases, with 8 bases between them. CDR3 nucleotide sequence: TGTGCCAGCAGGTCCGTCACCTACGAGCAGTACTTC. Protein product: CASRSVTYEQYF.

Ten or more counts support this clonotype. The rearrangement uses TRBV7-2 and TRBJ2-6; D ambiguous. Germline V lookup: CDR1 SGHTA, CDR2 FQGNSA. The CDR3 runs 16 residues. The ends were cut back, 4 bases at V and 1 base at J, with 11 bases in the middle. For the CDR3, the DNA is TGTGCCAGCAGCTCTCCCGAGGAATCTGGGGCCAACGTCCTGACTTTC. The encoded protein is CASSSPEESGANVLTF.

In its sample, this clonotype is medium-sized. The chain combines TRBV7-9 with TRBJ2-2; D call uncertain. V dropped 8 bases and J dropped 1 base, with 8 bases sitting between them. Germline V gives CDR1 SEHNR, CDR2 FQNEAQ (reference sequence). The CDR3 contains 13 residues. CDR3 in DNA: TGTGCCAGCCTCTTGTTGAACACCGGGGAGCTGTTTTTT. Translated: CASLLLNTGELFF.

For this clonotype: A read error may be the cause here, since a much bigger clone is one base away. The J gene is TRBJ1-1, the V gene TRBV9; D might be TRBD1 (5 bases). Germline CDR1 and CDR2: SGDLS and YYNGEE. The CDR3 runs 15 residues. The CDR3 nucleotides read TGTGCCAGCGGCGTAGAGGTGGACATGAACACTGAAGCTTTCTTT. This gives the protein CASGVEVDMNTEAFF. The full variable domain, its missing parts supplied by reference TRBV9 and TRBJ1-1, is DSGVTQTPKHLITATGQRVTLRCSPRSGDLSVYWYQQSLDQGLQFLIQYYNGEERAKGNILERFSAQQFPDLHSELNLSSLELGDSALYFCASGVEVDMNTEAFFGQGTRLTVV.

This clonotype was counted many times. The chain is built from TRBV5-1 and TRBJ2-7; 8 bases align to TRBD1. The V and J ends lost 3 bases and 2 bases, in that order; junction bases with no gene match: 10. CDR3 size: 16 residues. Germline lookup yields CDR1 SGHRS and CDR2 YFSETQ. DNA for the CDR3: TGCGCCAGCAGCTACTACCCAGGACAGGGCACCTACGAGCAGTACTTC. This encodes CASSYYPGQGTYEQYF.

The table lists this clonotype with many counts. J is TRBJ1-1 and V is TRBV12-3 or TRBV12-4; no definite D call. The CDR3 runs 14 residues. Trimming pared 5 bases from V and 3 bases from J, leaving 13 bases between. CDR3 bases: TGTGCCAGCAGTACCGGGCCCGGGCACACTGAAGCTTTCTTT. Protein: CASSTGPGHTEAFF.

J is TRBJ1-1 and V is TRBV6-2 or TRBV6-3; TRBD1 might be the D (5 bases). The length of the CDR3 is 11 residues. Germline V gene sequence: CDR1 MNHEY, CDR2 SVGEGT. Trimming took 4 bases from V and 9 from J, leaving 9 bases between them. CDR3 sequence: CASSSGTQAFF. DNA for the CDR3: TGTGCCAGCAGTTCCGGGACGCAAGCTTTCTTT.

This clonotype was counted ten times or more. This sequence joins TRBV12-3 or TRBV12-4 and TRBJ2-7; no definite D call. CDR3 length: 12 amino acids. Trimming took 5 bases from V and 0 from J, leaving 5 bases between them. The CDR3 loop is CASSASSYEQYF. In DNA, the CDR3 is TGTGCCAGCAGTGCCTCCTCCTACGAGCAGTACTTC.

The chain carries TRBV29-1 and TRBJ2-5; D is unclear. V was pared by 0 bases and J by 5 bases, with 16 bases between. This CDR3 spans 15 amino acids. Germline values: CDR1 SQVTM, CDR2 ANQGSEA. The CDR3 spells CSVEDLLSPWETQYF. In nucleotides, the CDR3 is TGCAGCGTTGAAGACCTGCTATCGCCTTGGGAGACCCAGTACTTC. Variable domain in full (rest from reference TRBV29-1 and TRBJ2-5): SAVISQKPSRDICQRGTSLTIQCQVDSQVTMMFWYRQQPGQSLTLIATANQGSEATYESGFVIDKFPISRPNLTFSTLTVSNMSPEDSSIYLCSVEDLLSPWETQYFGPGTRLLVL.

This clonotype qualifies as medium-sized (0.01 to 0.1%). The chain links TRBV4-3 to TRBJ1-4; perhaps TRBD1 as D (6 bases). With 2 bases removed from V and 8 bases from J, the gap between germline ends came to 15 bases. CDR3 size: 15 residues. Germline V gives CDR1 LGHNA, CDR2 YSLEER. CDR3 sequence reads: CASSQRTAYPEKLFF. The CDR3 nucleotides read TGCGCCAGCAGCCAACGGACAGCATATCCCGAAAAACTGTTTTTT.